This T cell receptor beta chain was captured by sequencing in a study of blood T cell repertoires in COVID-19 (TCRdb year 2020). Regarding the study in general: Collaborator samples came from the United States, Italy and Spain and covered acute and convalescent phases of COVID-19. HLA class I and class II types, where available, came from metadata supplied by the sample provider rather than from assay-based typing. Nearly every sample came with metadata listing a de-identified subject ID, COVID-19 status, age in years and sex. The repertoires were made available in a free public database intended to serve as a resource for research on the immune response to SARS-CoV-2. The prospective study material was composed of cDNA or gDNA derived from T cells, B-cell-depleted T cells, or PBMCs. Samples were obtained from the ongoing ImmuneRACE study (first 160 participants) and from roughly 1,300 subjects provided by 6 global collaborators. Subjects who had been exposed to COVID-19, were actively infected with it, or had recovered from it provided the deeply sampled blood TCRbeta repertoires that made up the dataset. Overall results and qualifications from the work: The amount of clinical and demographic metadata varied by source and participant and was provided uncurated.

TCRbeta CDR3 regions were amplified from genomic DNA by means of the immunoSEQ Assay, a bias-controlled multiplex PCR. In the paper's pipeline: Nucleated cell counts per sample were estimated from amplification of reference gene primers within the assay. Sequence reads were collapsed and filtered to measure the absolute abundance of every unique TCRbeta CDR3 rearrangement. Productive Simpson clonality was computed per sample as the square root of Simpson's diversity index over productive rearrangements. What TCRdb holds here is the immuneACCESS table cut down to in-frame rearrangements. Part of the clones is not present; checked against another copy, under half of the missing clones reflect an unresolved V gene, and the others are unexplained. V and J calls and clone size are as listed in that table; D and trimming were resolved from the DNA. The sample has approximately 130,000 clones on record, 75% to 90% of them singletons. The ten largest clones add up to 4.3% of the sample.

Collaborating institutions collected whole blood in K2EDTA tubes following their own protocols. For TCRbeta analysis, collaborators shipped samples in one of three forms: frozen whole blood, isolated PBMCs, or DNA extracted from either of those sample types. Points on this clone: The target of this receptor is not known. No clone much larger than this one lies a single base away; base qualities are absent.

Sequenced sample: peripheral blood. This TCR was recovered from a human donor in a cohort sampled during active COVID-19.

This receptor carries the CDR3 CASSQRTGLPGNTIYF. The sequenced DNA: TGTGCCAGCAGCCAACGGACAGGGCTGCCTGGAAACACCATATATTTT. The chain was built from TRBV14 and TRBJ1-3; 8 central bases correspond to TRBD1. For this chain, trimming is 2 bases at the V end and 2 bases at the J end, and the number of junction bases without a gene match is 5. CDR1 SGHDN and CDR2 FVKESK are derived from the germline V gene. The CDR3 sequence holds 16 residues, the cysteine and phenylalanine included. Only the CDR3 part of the read is kept: 48 bases, read in frame from the first base.